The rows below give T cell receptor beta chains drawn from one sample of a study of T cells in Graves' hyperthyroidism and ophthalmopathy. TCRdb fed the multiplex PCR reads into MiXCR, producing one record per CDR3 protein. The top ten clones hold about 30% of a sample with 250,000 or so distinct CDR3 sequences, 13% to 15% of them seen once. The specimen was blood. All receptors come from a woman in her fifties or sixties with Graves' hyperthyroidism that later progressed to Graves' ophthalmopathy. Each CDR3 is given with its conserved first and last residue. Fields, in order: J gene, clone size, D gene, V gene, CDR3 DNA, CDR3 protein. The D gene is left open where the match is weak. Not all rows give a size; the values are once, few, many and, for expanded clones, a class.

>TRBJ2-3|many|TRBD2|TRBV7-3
TGTGCCAGCAGCTTAATAGCGGGATCAGATACGCAGTATTTT
CASSLIAGSDTQYF
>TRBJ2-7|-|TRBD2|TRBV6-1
TGTGCCAGCAGTGAATCCGCGCGACTAGCGGGAGGCCTTTACGAGCAGTACTTC
CASSESARLAGGLYEQYF
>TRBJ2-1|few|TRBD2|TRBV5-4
TGTGCCAGCAGCTTGATCCGGGAGGAGGGGAACAATGAGCAGTTCTTC
CASSLIREEGNNEQFF
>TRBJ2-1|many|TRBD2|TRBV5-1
TGCGCCAGCAGCTTGGAAGGGACTAGCGGGAGACCGCAGTTCTTC
CASSLEGTSGRPQFF
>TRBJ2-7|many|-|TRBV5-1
TGCGCCAGCAGCTCGCGGCCGGACTCTCGGGGCTCCGAGCAGTACTTC
CASSSRPDSRGSEQYF
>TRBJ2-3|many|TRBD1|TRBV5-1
TGCGCCAGCAGCTGGGGGACAGTCACAGATACGCAGTATTTT
CASSWGTVTDTQYF
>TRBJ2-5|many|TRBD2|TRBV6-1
TGTGCCACCTTAGCGGGAGAGGTGGGGACCCAGTACTTC
CATLAGEVGTQYF
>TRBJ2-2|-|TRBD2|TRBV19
TGTGCCAGTAGTCCACTACTAGCGGGGGACAACACCGGGGAGCTGTTTTTT
CASSPLLAGDNTGELFF
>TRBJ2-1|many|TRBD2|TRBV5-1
TGCGCCAGCAGCCCAACATCCGCTAGCGGCTTCTACAATGAGCAGTTCTTC
CASSPTSASGFYNEQFF
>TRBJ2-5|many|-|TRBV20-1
TGCAGTGCTTTCGCCGGGGAGACCCAGTACTTC
CSAFAGETQYF
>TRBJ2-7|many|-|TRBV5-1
TGCGCCAGCAGGGAGGCGGTCAGAACCTACGAGCAGTACTTC
CASREAVRTYEQYF
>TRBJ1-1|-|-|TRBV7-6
TGTGCCAGCAGCTTACAGGGCGGTCGGACTGAAGCTTTCTTT
CASSLQGGRTEAFF
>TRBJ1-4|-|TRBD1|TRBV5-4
TGTGCCAGCAGCTTGAGCGGACAGGGGGTTAATGAAAAACTGTTTTTT
CASSLSGQGVNEKLFF
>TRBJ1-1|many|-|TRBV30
TGTGCCTGGATATCGGCGAACACTGAAGCTTTCTTT
CAWISANTEAFF
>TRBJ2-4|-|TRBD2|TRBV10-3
TGTGCCATCAGTTCGGGGGGGGACATTCAGTACTTC
CAISSGGDIQYF
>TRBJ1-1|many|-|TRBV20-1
TGCAGTGCTAGCCCCCTGAACACTGAAGCTTTCTTT
CSASPLNTEAFF
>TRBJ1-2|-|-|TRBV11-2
TGTGCCAGCAGCTTGTTTGCAGGGGACCCCTATGGCTACACCTTC
CASSLFAGDPYGYTF
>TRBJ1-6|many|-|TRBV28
TGTGCCAGCAGTTTAATCAATTCACCCCTCCACTTT
CASSLINSPLHF
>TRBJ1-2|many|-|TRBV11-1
TGTGCCAGCAGCTCGGAGGGGCTCGGCTACACCTTC
CASSSEGLGYTF
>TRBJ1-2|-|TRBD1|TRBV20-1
TGCAGTGCTAGAGAAGGGACAGGGGCTAACTATGGCTACACCTTC
CSAREGTGANYGYTF
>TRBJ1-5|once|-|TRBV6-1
TGTGCCAGCAGTGCACGACCCTCGGGGGGGGCGAGGGGCAATCAGCCCCAGCATTTT
CASSARPSGGARGNQPQHF
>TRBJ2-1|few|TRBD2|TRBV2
TGTGCCAGCAGCGGGAGGGCTTGGGATGAGCAGTTCTTC
CASSGRAWDEQFF
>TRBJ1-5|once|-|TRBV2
TGTGCCAGCAGTGGGGACACCATCCTCTTCTCCGGGAGCAATCAGCCCCAGCATTTT
CASSGDTILFSGSNQPQHF
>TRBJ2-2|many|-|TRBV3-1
TGTGCCAGCAGCCACAACACGGGAGCCGGGGAGCTGTTTTTT
CASSHNTGAGELFF
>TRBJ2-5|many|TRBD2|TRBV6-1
TGTGCCAGCAAGGAGCGGGGATGGGGCCAAGAGACCCAGTACTTC
CASKERGWGQETQYF
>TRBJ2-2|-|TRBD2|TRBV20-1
TGCAGTGCCCCGGGACTAGCGGCGAACACCGGGGAGCTGTTTTTT
CSAPGLAANTGELFF
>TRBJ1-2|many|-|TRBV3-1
TGTGCCAGCAGCCAGGGACAATACTTCAACTATGGCTACACCTTC
CASSQGQYFNYGYTF
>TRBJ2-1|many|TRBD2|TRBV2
TGTGCCAGCGCCCCCCTCGGAGCGGGAGAAGACAATGAGCAGTTCTTC
CASAPLGAGEDNEQFF
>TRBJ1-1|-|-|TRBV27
TGTGCCAGCAGTTTAAATTTGGAGAACACTGAAGCTCTCTTT
CASSLNLENTEALF
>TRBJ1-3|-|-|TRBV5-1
TGCGCCAGCAGCTTGGCCACCCCCTTCGGGATCTCTGGAAACACCATATATTTT
CASSLATPFGISGNTIYF
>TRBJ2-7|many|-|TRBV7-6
TGTGCCAGCAGCTTAGCCCCAGGGACCTACGAGCAGTACTTC
CASSLAPGTYEQYF